This T cell receptor (beta chain) was recorded in a study of CXCR3-negative and CXCR3-positive naive CD8 T cells. Study context: For each library, about 1.5 +/- 0.3 million TRB reads were obtained, about 135 million in total.

The authors made the TRB cDNA libraries by 5' RACE using UMI labels. For each CDR3 protein, TCRdb gives one entry from its re-call of the 5' RACE reads, without DNA. Reported are under 50,000 distinct CDR3 sequences; the ten largest clones contain 2.5%. General study points: CXCR3-expressing naive cells carried TRB CDR3s more hydrophobic than those of CXCR3-negative naive cells. Memory CD8+ T cell repertoires were far less diverse than both naive subsets.

Naive CD8+ T cells carried a CD45RO-CCR7+CD27+CD95- phenotype. Germline CDR1 reads SGHAT; CDR2 reads FQNNGV. The CDR3 length is 18 residues. With regard to this clonotype: What it recognizes is unknown.

This TCR came from a human donor in good health. Some clones in this sample may be carry-over from other donors' samples. The rearrangement joins TRBV11-2 to TRBJ2-7; TCRdb's assignment of TRBD2 cannot be checked, as there is no DNA. The sample comprised naive CXCR3- CD8+ T cells from blood. Subset: CD45RO-CCR7+CD27+CD95- naive CD8+ T cells lacking CXCR3 (TNR3-). The CDR3 sequence is CASSRFATEGLSNYEQYF. Filled out from reference TRBV11-2 and TRBJ2-7, the complete variable domain reads EAGVAQSPRYKIIEKRQSVAFWCNPISGHATLYWYQQILGQGPKLLIQFQNNGVVDDSQLPKDRFSAERLKGVDSTLKIQPAKLEDSAVYLCASSRFATEGLSNYEQYFGPGTRLTVT.